This T cell receptor beta chain was found in a study of cytomegalovirus exposure and HLA in healthy donors. Whole-study findings and limits: When presence/absence was analysed, sequencing depth was taken to be roughly uniform across donors. TCR beta sequences numbering roughly 16,000 were associated with HLA alleles at 0.05 false discovery rate in a later analysis. The study listed roughly 160 cytomegalovirus-associated TCR beta chains. Usually a TCR sequence was rare, but some public TCRs were found in many donors.

In its sample, this clone was seen a few times. Its specificity is not known. The germline V gene encodes CDR1 SGHKS and CDR2 YYEKEE (reference sequence). Trimming left V 4 bases short and J 0 bases short, with 15 bases between. The CDR3 length is 16 residues. PCR was performed using 60 Vbeta and 13 Jbeta primers. Repertoires were generated with immunoSEQ multiplex PCR, while TCRdb's copy carries only in-frame clones and drops some. Counted here are more than 110,000 clones, roughly 10% occurring once; the ten biggest clones make up 1.5% to 2%. The sequence was obtained from a man between 50 and 59 years old in good health and CMV-seronegative. The rearrangement joins TRBV5-5 to TRBJ2-3; no firm D call. The sequenced sample was PBMCs. The CDR3 DNA reads as TGTGCCAGCAGCAGAGGAGATACAACTAGCACAGATACGCAGTATTTT. Translation: CASSRGDTTSTDTQYF.